This T cell receptor (beta chain) appears in the sequencing data of a study of OX40 agonist ivuxolimab in advanced cancers. This clone was counted between two and nine times. Its antigen is not identified. Other nucleotide sequences in the sample specify the same CDR3. Overall study results and limits: By week 6 at 0.1 to 3.0 mg/kg, blood CD4+ and CD8+ T cells had expanded clonally.

Cycle 7 day 1, cycle 4 day 1, and baseline were the timepoints at which blood was sampled. The table came from immunoSEQ multiplex PCR; TCRdb's copy has only in-frame clones and leaves some out. The sample contains tens of thousands of clones, over 75% of which appear only once. This CDR3 has 13 residues. Deletions cut 7 bases from V and 3 bases from J, with 12 bases between. From germline, CDR1 is SEHNR and CDR2 FQNEAQ (reference sequence). The chain joins TRBV7-9 to TRBJ1-1; D not resolved. The sequences come from CD4+ or CD8+ T cells sorted from blood, collected in a trial of the OX40 agonist ivuxolimab. The sequence derives from an adult with an advanced solid tumor such as melanoma, head and neck, liver or kidney cancer. CDR3 in DNA: TGTGCCAGCACACTTGCCGCTGACACTGAAGCTTTCTTT. Its protein is CASTLAADTEAFF.